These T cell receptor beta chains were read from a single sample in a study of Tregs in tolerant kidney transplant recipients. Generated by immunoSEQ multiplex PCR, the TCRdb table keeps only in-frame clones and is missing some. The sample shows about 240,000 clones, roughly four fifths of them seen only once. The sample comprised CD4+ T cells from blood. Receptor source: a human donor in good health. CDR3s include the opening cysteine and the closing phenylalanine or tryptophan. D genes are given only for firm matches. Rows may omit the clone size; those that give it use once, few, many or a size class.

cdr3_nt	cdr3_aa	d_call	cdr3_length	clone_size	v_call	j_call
TGTGCCAGTAGTATGTCTGGACACCGGGCTCGCGAGCAGTACTTC	CASSMSGHRAREQYF	-	15	-	TRBV19	TRBJ2-7
TGTGCCAGCAGAGGCTTTTTAACTAATGAAAAACTGTTTTTT	CASRGFLTNEKLFF	-	14	-	TRBV27	TRBJ1-4
TGTGCCAGCAGTGACCTCTATGGCTACACCTTC	CASSDLYGYTF	-	11	few	TRBV6-1	TRBJ1-2
TGTGCCAGCAGTTACGTCAGGAGATACACCGGGGAGCTGTTTTTT	CASSYVRRYTGELFF	-	15	-	TRBV6-5	TRBJ2-2
TGCGCCAGCAGCCCTAAACCTAACTATGGCTACACCTTC	CASSPKPNYGYTF	-	13	-	TRBV5-1	TRBJ1-2
TGTGCCAGCAATCTAGCGGGCACAAGCACAGATACGCAGTATTTT	CASNLAGTSTDTQYF	TRBD2	15	-	TRBV11-2	TRBJ2-3
TGTGCCAGCAAGACGCCGACAGTTTATTCACCCCTCCACTTT	CASKTPTVYSPLHF	-	14	few	TRBV27	TRBJ1-6
TGCGCCAGCAGCCTCACAGCGGGGAACAATGAGCAGTTCTTC	CASSLTAGNNEQFF	TRBD2	14	few	TRBV10-1	TRBJ2-1
TGTGCCAGCAGCCCCTCACCGGGAGAGAGGGGCTACGAGCAGTACTTC	CASSPSPGERGYEQYF	-	16	-	TRBV4-2	TRBJ2-7
TGCGCCAGCAGCTTAGGATCTAGCACAGATACGCAGTATTTT	CASSLGSSTDTQYF	-	14	-	TRBV5-1	TRBJ2-3
TGTGCCTGGAGTGTACTAGCGGGATCCACCGGGGAGCTGTTTTTT	CAWSVLAGSTGELFF	TRBD2	15	-	TRBV30	TRBJ2-2
TGTGCCAGCGAGCTAAGTTGGGGCTACACCTTC	CASELSWGYTF	-	11	-	TRBV6-1	TRBJ1-2
TGTGCCAGCAGCGCACAATGGGGGACAGGGGACCGAGCTTTCTTT	CASSAQWGTGDRAFF	TRBD1	15	few	TRBV7-2	TRBJ1-1
TGTGCCAGCAGTTGGAGGAGTTACAGAGAGGGTCAGCCCCAGCATTTT	CASSWRSYREGQPQHF	-	16	-	TRBV6-5	TRBJ1-5
TGTGCCTGGAGGGCCGGACAGGGAAATCAGCCCCAGCATTTT	CAWRAGQGNQPQHF	TRBD1	14	-	TRBV30	TRBJ1-5
TGCGCCAGCTCCGCGGGGGGCGCCGACTCTGGAAACACCATATATTTT	CASSAGGADSGNTIYF	-	16	-	TRBV5-1	TRBJ1-3